The 5 T cell receptor beta chains given below trace back to one sample, sequenced in a study of CD4+ T cells in melanoma. The assay was immunoSEQ multiplex PCR, and TCRdb's table has in-frame clones only and misses some. Of about 10,000 clones in the sample, roughly two thirds were seen once. The sample consisted of cells from a culture (not recorded whether cultured in vitro). These receptors all stem from a human donor with melanoma.

This clone was picked up a small number of times. The rearrangement uses TRBV5-1 and TRBJ1-1, with D unresolved. V was shortened by 6 bases and J by 4 bases, with 13 bases between the two germline ends. The CDR3 runs 13 residues. Germline V gene sequence: CDR1 SGHRS, CDR2 YFSETQ. CDR3 DNA sequence: TGCGCCAGCATCATCAGACCGAGCACTGAAGCTTTCTTT. As protein: CASIIRPSTEAFF. Full variable domain (missing parts from reference TRBV5-1 and TRBJ1-1): KAGVTQTPRYLIKTRGQQVTLSCSPISGHRSVSWYQQTPGQGLQFLFEYFSETQRNKGNFPGRFSGRQFSNSRSEMNVSTLELGDSALYLCASIIRPSTEAFFGQGTRLTVV.

This clone was seen a single time. The chain is built from TRBV5-6 and TRBJ2-3, with 8 bases fitting TRBD2. Per germline, CDR1 SGHDT and CDR2 YYEEEE. The trim removed 3 bases at V and 6 bases at J, leaving 6 bases unmatched. The CDR3 has 14 amino acids. CDR3 coding DNA: TGTGCCAGCAGCTCGGGGGGGTTACTCGATACGCAGTATTTT. It yields the protein CASSSGGLLDTQYF.

The V and J genes are TRBV11-2 and TRBJ1-3; TRBD1 might be the D (5 bases). This CDR3 comprises 17 residues. V lost 4 bases, J lost 0 bases, and 16 bases lay in between. Germline CDR1 reads SGHAT; CDR2 reads FQNNGV. This CDR3 is CASSSPGRRSSGNTIYF. CDR3 bases: TGTGCCAGCAGCTCACCGGGACGGCGAAGCTCTGGAAACACCATATATTTT.

This clone was detected a few times. The V and J genes are TRBV5-4 and TRBJ2-7, with D possibly matching TRBD2 (6 bases). Deletions cut 4 bases from V and 5 bases from J, with 19 bases between. The length of the CDR3 is 15 residues. Germline lookup yields CDR1 SGHNT and CDR2 YYREEE (reference sequence). In nucleotides, the CDR3 is TGTGCCAGCAGCCCCGGACTACCATCGCCTCACGAGCAGTACTTC. It translates to CASSPGLPSPHEQYF.

V is TRBV2 and J is TRBJ1-6; D is unresolved. V was cut by 2 bases and J by 8 bases, with 10 bases left in between. Per the germline V gene, CDR1 is SNHLY and CDR2 is FYNNEI. This CDR3 comprises 14 residues. The CDR3 region is CASSEIYRDSPLHF. The DNA for the CDR3 is TGTGCCAGCAGTGAAATATATAGAGATTCACCCCTCCACTTT. Based on the CDR3 plus reference TRBV2 and TRBJ1-6, the full variable domain is EPEVTQTPSHQVTQMGQEVILRCVPISNHLYFYWYRQILGQKVEFLVSFYNNEISEKSEIFDDQFSVERPDGSNFTLKIRSTKLEDSAMYFCASSEIYRDSPLHFGNGTRLTVT.